Sequencing of this T cell receptor (beta chain) was carried out in a study of cytomegalovirus exposure and HLA in healthy donors. Across the study: Earlier, 95 million to 140 million unique TCR beta sequences were recovered from 200 million or so T cells by an analysis.

PCR amplification relied on 60 Vbeta primers (plus 13 Jbeta primers). Here immunoSEQ multiplex PCR was the method, and the copy in TCRdb shows in-frame clones only, minus some. The table lists 200,000 to 250,000 clones, around 83% of them singletons. All donors participated as healthy donors of bone marrow. General study points: Upon later analysis, TCR association rates were observed to vary by HLA locus, being highest for DRB1 and lowest for HLA-C. Donors belonging to an Asian-associated ancestry cluster reportedly showed fewer N-insertions in productive TCRs than the roughly 670-donor mean, according to what a later analysis found.

A word on this clone: Its target is not known.

V dropped 7 bases and J dropped 5 bases, with 6 bases sitting between them. The germline gives CDR1 SNHLY, CDR2 FYNNEI. This CDR3 comprises 11 residues. The chain carries TRBV2 and TRBJ2-1; D remains ambiguous. The receptor comes from a girl between 5 and 17 years old in good health and CMV-seronegative. Sequences were obtained from PBMCs. CDR3 protein: CASTENNEQFF. The CDR3 DNA is TGTGCCAGCACCGAGAACAATGAGCAGTTCTTC.